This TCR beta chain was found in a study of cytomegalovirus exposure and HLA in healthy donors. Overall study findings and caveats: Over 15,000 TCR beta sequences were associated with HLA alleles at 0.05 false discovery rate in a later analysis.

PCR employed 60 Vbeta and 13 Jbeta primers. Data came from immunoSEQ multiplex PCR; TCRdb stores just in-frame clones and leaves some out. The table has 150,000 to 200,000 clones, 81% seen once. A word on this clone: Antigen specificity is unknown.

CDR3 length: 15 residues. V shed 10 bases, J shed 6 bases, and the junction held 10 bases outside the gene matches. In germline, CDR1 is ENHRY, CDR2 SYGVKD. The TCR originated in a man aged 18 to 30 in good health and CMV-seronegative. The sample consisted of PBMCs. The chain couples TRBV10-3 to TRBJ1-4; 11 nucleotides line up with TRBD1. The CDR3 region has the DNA TGTGCCACTCGGGGACAGGGGGATGGGGATGAAAAACTGTTTTTT. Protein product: CATRGQGDGDEKLFF.